The 25 T cell receptor beta chains in this list originate from one sample, sequenced in a study of T cells in Graves' hyperthyroidism and ophthalmopathy. From RNA transcripts, TCR beta CDR3 regions were amplified. TCR CDR3 underwent first-round RT-PCR with the HTBI primer set. TCRdb used MiXCR to reprocess the multiplex PCR reads, holding one entry per CDR3 protein. The sample contains hundreds of thousands of distinct CDR3 sequences, about 15% of which appear only once. Source material: blood. These receptor sequences come from a man younger than 35 with Graves' ophthalmopathy.

This clonotype was detected many times. This rearrangement joins TRBV7-9 to TRBJ2-7; no definite D call. This CDR3 region has 14 residues. The V end was cut by 5 bases, the J end by 3 bases, with 14 bases between. The germline V gene encodes CDR1 SEHNR and CDR2 FQNEAQ (reference sequence). CDR3 loop: CASSPSTNYYEQYF. CDR3 bases: TGTGCCAGCAGCCCCAGTACTAATTACTACGAGCAGTACTTC.

This clonotype appeared many times. The chain employs TRBV15 and TRBJ2-1; the D gene is possibly TRBD1 (6 bases). The CDR3 is 14 residues long. Deletions cut 5 bases from V and 6 bases from J, with 14 bases between. Germline CDR1 is LNHNV and CDR2 is YYDKDF (reference sequence). The CDR3 loop is CATSQGRGGNEQFF. CDR3 in DNA: TGTGCCACCAGCCAAGGGAGAGGGGGCAATGAGCAGTTCTTC.

This clonotype was counted only a few times. Possible read error: a much larger clone is one base away. The genes are TRBV3-1 and TRBJ1-4; D gene uncertain. The CDR3 has 15 amino acids. Between the trimmed V and J ends, which lost 0 bases and 8 bases, there was a span of 13 bases. Germline V gives CDR1 LGHDT, CDR2 YNNKEL (reference sequence). Written as DNA, the CDR3 is TGTGCCAGCAGCCAAGATGTGAGTAGCGAGGAAAAACTGTTTTTT. Its protein is CASSQDVSSEEKLFF.

This clonotype showed up just a few times. J is TRBJ2-2 and V is TRBV24-1; D ambiguous. CDR3 length: 13 residues. Germline CDR1 and CDR2: KGHDR and SFDVKD. Trimming shortened V by 7 bases and J by 2 bases, and 7 bases separated the two germline ends. CDR3 nucleotides: TGTGCCACCAGGGACCTAAACACCGGGGAGCTGTTTTTT. This encodes CATRDLNTGELFF.

This clonotype was seen a few times. V and J are TRBV7-9 and TRBJ2-5; a possible D gene is TRBD2 (6 bases). Germline V lookup: CDR1 SEHNR, CDR2 FQNEAQ (reference sequence). Trimming took 4 bases from V and 2 from J, leaving 20 bases between them. This CDR3 contains 17 residues. For the CDR3, the DNA is TGTGCCAGCAGCTCTCTGAGACCCGGCGGGGCGCAAGAGACCCAGTACTTC. Translating it yields CASSSLRPGGAQETQYF.

This clonotype was seen only a few times. V gene TRBV5-1 combines with J gene TRBJ2-1, with 7 bases aligning to TRBD2. V lost 5 bases, J lost 0 bases, and 5 bases stayed unmatched. The CDR3 has 15 residues. Germline V gives CDR1 SGHRS, CDR2 YFSETQ. The CDR3 sequence: CASRSPGGSYNEQFF. In DNA, the CDR3 is TGCGCCAGCAGATCCCCGGGAGGCTCCTACAATGAGCAGTTCTTC. The entire variable domain, with the rest obtained from reference TRBV5-1 and TRBJ2-1, is as follows: KAGVTQTPRYLIKTRGQQVTLSCSPISGHRSVSWYQQTPGQGLQFLFEYFSETQRNKGNFPGRFSGRQFSNSRSEMNVSTLELGDSALYLCASRSPGGSYNEQFFGPGTRLTVL.

This clonotype was observed many times. The chain joins TRBV6-1 to TRBJ2-1; 10 bases are a match to TRBD2. Germline lookup yields CDR1 MNHNS and CDR2 SASEGT. The J segment lost 7 bases and the V segment lost 6 bases, leaving 9 bases of the junction unmatched. CDR3 size: 15 residues. For the CDR3, the DNA is TGTGCCAGCAGAGCACCGGGACTAGCGCGTAATGAGCAGTTCTTC. Residues: CASRAPGLARNEQFF.

CDR3 sequence reads: CATSDLTGGPSDTQYF. Written as DNA, the CDR3 is TGTGCCACCAGTGATTTGACAGGGGGGCCCTCAGATACGCAGTATTTT. The chain has TRBV24-1 and TRBJ2-3; 8 bases map to TRBD1. Per the germline V gene, CDR1 is KGHDR and CDR2 is SFDVKD. The CDR3 length is 16 residues. The junction had 5 bases not matched to a gene; V was cut back by 0 bases and J by 4 bases.

This clonotype was seen repeatedly, ten times or more. The chain has TRBV10-2 and TRBJ2-4; 14 bases fit TRBD2. The germline V gene encodes CDR1 WSHSY and CDR2 SAAADI. The CDR3 covers 18 residues. V gave up 6 bases and J gave up 2 bases; unmatched junction bases: 9. CDR3 amino acids: CASSSGLAGALPKNIQYF. The CDR3 nucleotides are TGCGCCAGCAGCTCGGGACTAGCGGGGGCACTACCCAAAAACATTCAGTACTTC.

Worth noting for this clonotype: Being one base from a much bigger clone, this may be a read error. The chain is built from TRBV7-2 and TRBJ2-2; a weak D match, TRBD1 (5 bases). There are 16 residues in the CDR3. Per the germline V gene, CDR1 is SGHTA and CDR2 is FQGNSA. V was clipped by 1 base and J by 4 bases, with 13 bases between them. In DNA form, the CDR3 reads TGTGCCAGCAGCTTAGTTGGCAGGGCCAGCACCGGGGAGCTGTTTTTT. Amino acid sequence: CASSLVGRASTGELFF. Combining the CDR3 with reference TRBV7-2 and TRBJ2-2 gives the whole variable domain GAGVSQSPSNKVTEKGKDVELRCDPISGHTALYWYRQSLGQGLEFLIYFQGNSAPDKSGLPSDRFSAERTGGSVSTLTIQRTQQEDSAVYLCASSLVGRASTGELFFGEGSRLTVL.

The table lists this clonotype with many counts. The J gene is TRBJ2-7, the V gene TRBV6-1; D not certain. The length of the CDR3 is 11 residues. CDR1 and CDR2 (germline): MNHNS, SASEGT. With 8 bases removed from V and 3 bases from J, the gap between germline ends came to 8 bases. The CDR3 region is CASGSFYEQYF. CDR3 DNA: TGTGCCAGCGGCAGCTTCTACGAGCAGTACTTC.

The chain links TRBV24-1 to TRBJ2-2, with D possibly being TRBD1 (5 bases). Trimming stripped 5 bases from V and 5 bases from J, with 20 bases between. CDR3 length: 17 amino acids. CDR1 is KGHDR and CDR2 is SFDVKD in the germline V gene. The CDR3 region is CATSVPAGNLGTGELFF. For the CDR3, the DNA is TGTGCCACCAGTGTCCCCGCAGGGAACTTGGGAACCGGGGAGCTGTTTTTT.

This clonotype was detected ten times or more. This chain joins TRBV2 and TRBJ1-1; D ambiguous. V was shortened by 4 bases and J by 4 bases, with 10 bases between the two germline ends. This CDR3 has 13 amino acids. Germline lookup yields CDR1 SNHLY and CDR2 FYNNEI. This chain's CDR3 is CASSGEESTEAFF. The CDR3 DNA sequence: TGTGCCAGCAGTGGTGAGGAAAGCACTGAAGCTTTCTTT.

This clonotype has just one count. The chain joins TRBV6-2 or TRBV6-3 to TRBJ2-1; no definite D call. The V gene lost 5 bases and the J gene lost 7 bases, with 12 bases spanning the gap. This CDR3 contains 13 residues. From germline, CDR1 is MNHEY and CDR2 SVGEGT. In DNA form, the CDR3 reads TGTGCCAGCAGTGTTGAGCGCTTGAATGAGCAGTTCTTC. Protein: CASSVERLNEQFF.

At least ten counts were recorded for this clonotype. The chain employs TRBV7-9 and TRBJ2-7; D is undetermined. Per the germline V gene, CDR1 is SEHNR and CDR2 is FQNEAQ (reference sequence). With 10 bases removed from V and 3 bases from J, the gap between germline ends came to 25 bases. The CDR3 runs 16 residues. DNA of the CDR3: TGTGCCATCACTCAAACCGGCCCTCTAAGCAACTACGAGCAGTACTTC. Translating gives CAITQTGPLSNYEQYF. The variable domain in full, completed from reference TRBV7-9 and TRBJ2-7, reads DTGVSQNPRHKITKRGQNVTFRCDPISEHNRLYWYRQTLGQGPEFLTYFQNEAQLEKSRLLSDRFSAERPKGSFSTLEIQRTEQGDSAMYLCAITQTGPLSNYEQYFGPGTRLTVT.

The table lists this clonotype with many counts. V gene TRBV27 combines with J gene TRBJ2-7; 9 nucleotides match TRBD2. CDR1 and CDR2 from the germline V gene are MNHEY and SMNVEV (reference sequence). CDR3 length: 14 amino acids. V lost 5 bases, J lost 7 bases, and 9 bases stayed unmatched. The CDR3: CASSGVAGAVEQYF. In DNA form, the CDR3 reads TGTGCCAGCAGTGGGGTAGCGGGAGCTGTTGAGCAGTACTTC.

This clonotype was seen a handful of times. The chain combines TRBV5-6 with TRBJ1-2, with D maybe TRBD1 (6 bases). Trimming left V 1 base short and J 2 bases short, with 12 bases between. The CDR3 has 15 amino acids. Germline V gene sequence: CDR1 SGHDT, CDR2 YYEEEE. CDR3 residues: CASSLWPGDNYGYTF. CDR3 nucleotide sequence: TGTGCCAGCAGCTTGTGGCCAGGGGACAACTATGGCTACACCTTC.

The gene calls are TRBV7-9 and TRBJ1-2, with D tentatively TRBD1 (6 bases). V was trimmed by 1 base and J by 4 bases, leaving 13 bases between them. Germline CDR1 is SEHNR and CDR2 is FQNEAQ (reference sequence). The CDR3 loop spans 15 amino acids. CDR3 sequence (DNA): TGTGCCAGCAGCTTAGACAGGGACGACGGCTATGGCTACACCTTC. Translating it yields CASSLDRDDGYGYTF.

The sample holds a few counts of this clonotype. V and J are TRBV7-2 and TRBJ1-5; no firm D call. V was trimmed by 4 bases and J by 5 bases, leaving 9 bases between them. CDR3 length equals 13 residues. Germline-derived CDR1 and CDR2 are SGHTA and FQGNSA. The CDR3 is CASSSLGDQPQHF. The CDR3 nucleotides are TGTGCCAGCAGCTCCCTTGGGGATCAGCCCCAGCATTTT.

The gene calls are TRBV2 and TRBJ2-3; TRBD2 matches 16 bases. Germline trimming cut 4 bases from V and 6 bases from J; bases unmatched to any gene: 7. CDR3 length: 17 amino acids. Germline CDR1 SNHLY, CDR2 FYNNEI. CDR3 nucleotides: TGTGCCAGCAGTGGCGGGGGGACTAGCGGGGGGGCCGATACGCAGTATTTT. This sequence encodes CASSGGGTSGGADTQYF.

Note on this clonotype: Being one base from a much bigger clone, this may be a read error. The chain carries TRBV6-2 or TRBV6-3 and TRBJ1-2; D uncertain. V lost 2 bases to trimming and J lost 8 bases, with 18 bases between them. The germline V gene encodes CDR1 MNHEY and CDR2 SVGEGT. This CDR3 is 15 amino acids long. In DNA form, the CDR3 reads TGTGCCAGCAGTTACCCGTCCGGCGGCTTTGAGGGCTACACCTTC. This encodes CASSYPSGGFEGYTF.

This clonotype occurred many times. The chain carries TRBV5-1 and TRBJ2-7, with 10 nucleotides matching TRBD2. V gave up 4 bases and J gave up 3 bases; unmatched junction bases: 7. There are 15 residues in the CDR3. CDR1 is SGHRS, CDR2 YFSETQ, per germline. The CDR3 here is CASSPRLAGLYEQYF. The CDR3 DNA sequence: TGCGCCAGCAGCCCTCGACTAGCGGGCCTCTACGAGCAGTACTTC.

The chain combines TRBV5-4 with TRBJ2-6; 9 nucleotides line up with TRBD1. The CDR3 runs 17 residues. Trimming at V came to 4 bases and at J to 1 base, leaving 6 bases not matched to a gene. Germline CDR1 is SGHNT and CDR2 is YYREEE (reference sequence). The CDR3 loop reads CASSPRDRVSGANVLTF. CDR3 in DNA: TGTGCCAGCAGCCCGCGGGACAGGGTTTCTGGGGCCAACGTCCTGACTTTC.

Many counts were recorded for this clonotype. CDR3 amino acids: CASSHSRVMNTEAFF. The DNA of the CDR3 is TGTGCCAGCAGTCACAGTAGGGTCATGAACACTGAAGCTTTCTTT. The rearrangement uses TRBV12-3 or TRBV12-4 and TRBJ1-1; the D is unclear. V gave up 5 bases and J gave up 0 bases, with 13 bases separating them. CDR3 length equals 15 residues.

This clonotype was counted at least ten times. The genes are TRBV6-1 and TRBJ1-2; 9 bases are a match to TRBD1. From germline, CDR1 is MNHNS and CDR2 SASEGT. The CDR3 contains 15 residues. Germline trimming cut 8 bases from V and 9 bases from J; bases unmatched to any gene: 16. CDR3 nucleotides: TGTGCCAGCTTACCAGCCGGGACAGGGAGACGTAGCTACACCTTC. This sequence encodes CASLPAGTGRRSYTF.